This T cell receptor beta chain was sequenced in a study of T-cell memory formation after mild COVID-19. TCRdb redid the calling of the 5' RACE reads with MiXCR, one entry per CDR3 protein. The sample contains under 150,000 distinct CDR3 sequences, about 17% of which appear only once. The CDR3 runs to 16 residues. J was trimmed by 1 base and V by 2 bases; bases with no gene match: 6. Germline CDR1 reads MGHRA; CDR2 reads YSYEKL. Sequences were obtained from PBMCs or a T cell subset sorted from them (not recorded which). The sequence was obtained from an adult woman who had mild COVID-19 (a few samples of this study predate the infection). Cell type and time point are not known. This chain links TRBV4-1 with TRBJ2-3; TRBD1 matches 7 bases. CDR3 DNA: TGCGCCAGCAGCCAAATGGGACAGCCAGGCACAGATACGCAGTATTTT. This translates into CASSQMGQPGTDTQYF.